The rows below give T cell receptor beta chains drawn from one sample of a study of shared clonotypes between healthy human individuals. Sequenced by immunoSEQ multiplex PCR; TCRdb stores in-frame clones only, minus some. The sample yields around 1.9 million clones, about 92% seen once. Sequenced input: naive CD8+ T cells from PBMCs. Source of these receptors: a man aged 18 to 35 in good health. Some clones in this sample may be carry-over from other donors' samples. Each CDR3 is given without its conserved first and last residue. D genes are given only for firm matches.

CDR3 protein	V gene	CDR3 length	D gene
ASRPLAGVIGELF	TRBV27	13	TRBD2
ASSLRANQPQH	TRBV13	11	.
ASSRKDRISYNSPLH	TRBV4-2	15	.
ASSSRDTINYGYT	TRBV28	13	.
ASSTTPGPENTGELF	TRBV9	15	.
ASSATGPLSYEQY	TRBV7-9	13	.
AIEGWQISNQPQH	TRBV6-1	13	.
ASKESSGYYEQY	TRBV19	12	.
ASRLNGQGNEKLF	TRBV6-6	13	TRBD1
ASTVLRPRVEKLF	TRBV27	13	.
AIGQSNTGELF	TRBV23-1	11	.
ASSVIGSSYEQY	TRBV27	12	.
ASRGERTDTQY	TRBV4-1	11	.
ASSQGTGWYEQY	TRBV4-3	12	TRBD1
ASRRTGEDNEQF	TRBV2	12	TRBD1
ASSPHDRDVGGYT	TRBV27	13	TRBD1
ASSEVSNRMDTQY	TRBV2	13	.
ASSYRWGGQNIQY	TRBV6-6	13	.
ASSFGLAGAYEQY	TRBV7-8	13	.
ASKEAISNQPQH	TRBV2	12	.
ASSSSGTGVYNEQF	TRBV13	14	TRBD1
ASSLGQGEFETEAF	TRBV28	14	TRBD1
ASRQIGQGATNEKLF	TRBV19	15	TRBD1
ASSLLAGGHYEQY	TRBV11-1	13	TRBD2
ASSLYNLVSNEQF	TRBV5-4	13	.
ASSLYRGQPEKLF	TRBV28	13	TRBD1
ASSSKGYRDRDDEQY	TRBV13	15	TRBD1
AIPRDRNTEAF	TRBV2	11	.
ASSEPRQEISYEQY	TRBV10-2	14	.
ASSVGGSPGNTIY	TRBV9	13	.
SAGWDPSYNEQF	TRBV29-1	12	.
ASSSQGGANYGYT	TRBV11-2	13	.
ASSSHTGELF	TRBV7-3	10	.
ASSFPNNEQF	TRBV27	10	.
ASGQASNTEAF	TRBV7-3	11	.
ASSSTGAAYNEQF	TRBV27	13	.
ASSPYGGGGNEQF	TRBV28	13	.
AWSWLAGTEQF	TRBV30	11	TRBD2
ASSLAWREERF	TRBV7-9	11	TRBD2
SVVLVEQF	TRBV29-1	8	.